This TCR beta chain originates from a study of blood T cell repertoires in COVID-19. Study-wide background: T cells, B-cell-depleted T cells, or PBMCs provided the cDNA or gDNA that served as material.

During active infection, Seattle patients enrolled and were then monitored through disease. Germline V gene sequence: CDR1 SGHTA, CDR2 FQGNSA. The CDR3 is made up of 15 amino acids. As regards this clone: Mismatch with germline at one junction end may stem from a read error.

In the original workflow: Amplification with reference gene primers provided the estimates of nucleated cell counts. Produced via immunoSEQ multiplex PCR; TCRdb's table is partial and in-frame only. D and trimming come from the DNA, and the V and J calls and clone size come from that table. The sample contains roughly 130,000 clones, under 95% of which appear only once. The rearrangement links TRBV7-2 to TRBJ1-1; D might be TRBD1 (5 bases). The specimen was peripheral blood. This receptor was obtained from a man aged 60 to 75 with COVID-19, enrolled during active disease. CDR3 nucleotides: TGTGCCAGCAGCTGGGTGGGGGGAGAAAACTTGATGTGCATCTTT. This sequence encodes CASSWVGGENLMCIF.